One and the same sample provided the 25 T cell receptor beta chains below, sequenced in a study of blood T cells in healthy people across ages. Combining a sample-barcoded 5' primer with a J-beta primer mix, a second PCR ran for roughly 6 to 12 cycles. TCRdb reprocessed the 5' RACE reads with MiXCR, giving one entry per CDR3 protein. The sample lists approximately 780,000 distinct CDR3 sequences, 20% to 30% occurring once. These data were also reused for a study on T cells of mothers and their children.

Sequences were obtained from blood. These receptors all come from a boy aged 5-17 years in good health.

The J gene is TRBJ2-5, the V gene TRBV10-3; no clear D gene. The J call may be in error: the DNA end matches TRBJ2-1 better. CDR3 size: 12 residues. Germline V gene data show CDR1 as ENHRY and CDR2 as SYGVKD. The CDR3 DNA reads as TGTGCCATCAGTGGCCCGGGCGGTGAGCAGTTCTTC. Translation: CAISGPGGEQFF.

The chain is built from TRBV11-2 and TRBJ2-5; D remains unclear. Gene TRBJ2-1 matches the end of the DNA better, so the J call may be wrong. Germline V gives CDR1 SGHAT, CDR2 FQNNGV. This CDR3 has 13 amino acids. The CDR3 DNA follows: TGTGCCAGCAGCCTCATTATTTGGAATGAGCAGTTCTTC. Residues: CASSLIIWNEQFF.

This clonotype was observed a few times. The chain links TRBV5-1 to TRBJ1-2; D ambiguous. Germline V gene lookup returns CDR1 SGHRS and CDR2 YFSETQ. V lost 6 bases and J lost 4, with 16 bases in between. The CDR3 contains 14 residues. Written as DNA, the CDR3 is TGCGCCAGCACCACCGGAGAGGGCAGCTATGGCTACACCTTC. It is translated as CASTTGEGSYGYTF.

The V and J genes are TRBV6-5 and TRBJ1-5; D uncertain. The CDR3 is made up of 16 amino acids. Trimming took 5 bases from V and 1 from J, leaving 15 bases between them. CDR1 and CDR2 (germline): MNHEY, SVGAGI. Here the CDR3 reads CASSLRPSGSNQPQHF. CDR3 bases: TGTGCCAGCAGTCTACGGCCTAGTGGAAGCAATCAGCCCCAGCATTTT.

The chain couples TRBV3-1 to TRBJ1-4, with D possibly being TRBD1 (5 bases). This CDR3 spans 16 amino acids. Germline CDR1 reads LGHDT; CDR2 reads YNNKEL (reference sequence). The V gene lost 6 bases and the J gene lost 2 bases, with 16 bases spanning the gap. CDR3 region: CASSGMGGRTNEKLFF. The CDR3, as DNA: TGTGCCAGCAGTGGTATGGGGGGTCGGACTAATGAAAAACTGTTTTTT.

The genes are TRBV9 and TRBJ2-2; D unclear. Germline V gene lookup returns CDR1 SGDLS and CDR2 YYNGEE. V lost 3 bases to trimming and J lost 5 bases, with 11 bases between them. The CDR3 totals 14 residues. CDR3 nucleotides: TGTGCCAGCAGCGCCCTTCTGGGGACCGGGGAGCTGTTTTTT. Translating it yields CASSALLGTGELFF.

Turning to this clonotype: The junction shows a germline mismatch at one end, possibly a read error. The rearrangement joins TRBV5-1 to TRBJ2-1; D gene ambiguous. Germline V gene sequence: CDR1 SGHRS, CDR2 YFSETQ. The CDR3 sequence is 14 residues long. CDR3 region: CASNLDQTYNEQFF. The CDR3 bases are TGCGCCAGCAACTTGGACCAGACCTACAATGAGCAGTTCTTC.

Only a few counts were recorded for this clonotype. The chain links TRBV28 to TRBJ2-7; 7 bases fit TRBD1. The germline CDR1 and CDR2 sequences are MDHEN and SYDVKM. V lost 6 bases to trimming and J lost 1 base; unmatched junction nucleotides: 12. The CDR3 has 16 residues. The CDR3 bases are TGTGCCAGCAGGCCCCCAGGGACAGCTAAGTCCTACGAGCAGTACTTC. Protein sequence: CASRPPGTAKSYEQYF.

The chain couples TRBV4-1 to TRBJ2-1; no firm D call. The CDR3 spans 14 residues. Trimming took 6 bases from V and 0 from J, leaving 9 bases between them. Germline V CDR1 and CDR2: MGHRA, YSYEKL. DNA for the CDR3: TGCGCCAGCAGGCTACAGAGCTCCTACAATGAGCAGTTCTTC. Translation gives CASRLQSSYNEQFF.

This clonotype appeared a few times. The chain uses TRBV11-2 and TRBJ2-5; 11 bases fit TRBD2. The end of the DNA fits TRBJ2-7 better, so the J call may be wrong. The germline V gene encodes CDR1 SGHAT and CDR2 FQNNGV. The CDR3 sequence is 15 residues long. DNA of the CDR3: TGTGCCAGCAGCCAAGGGACTAGCGGTTTATACGAGCAGTACTTC. Protein sequence: CASSQGTSGLYEQYF.

This clonotype was recorded a few times. V gene TRBV6-2 or TRBV6-3 combines with J gene TRBJ2-5; D not resolved. Germline lookup yields CDR1 MNHEY and CDR2 SVGEGT. Trimming left V 2 bases short and J 5 bases short, with 15 bases between. CDR3 length equals 15 residues. The DNA of the CDR3 is TGTGCCAGCAGTTACCCCGGCGAGCACCTGGAGACCCAGTACTTC. Translated: CASSYPGEHLETQYF.

This clonotype was detected a few times. This chain uses TRBV6-6 with TRBJ2-5, with a tentative D call TRBD2 (6 bases). The closer fit of TRBJ2-7 to the DNA end suggests the J call may be wrong. The CDR3 extends over 16 amino acids. Germline lookup yields CDR1 MNHNY and CDR2 SVGAGI (reference sequence). CDR3 residues: CASSPRGGRPGYEQYF. CDR3 sequence (DNA): TGTGCCAGCAGCCCGCGGGGCGGGCGGCCGGGGTACGAGCAGTACTTC.

CDR3 protein: CASSPPSSTGGNQPQHF. The CDR3 coding sequence is TGTGCCAGCTCACCACCTTCGAGCACAGGGGGTAATCAGCCCCAGCATTTT. This sequence joins TRBV18 and TRBJ1-5, with 8 bases matching TRBD1. CDR1 is KGHSH, CDR2 LQKENI, per germline. This CDR3 is 17 amino acids long. The J segment lost 4 bases and the V segment lost 0 bases, leaving 8 bases of the junction unmatched.

The V call is TRBV15, the J call TRBJ2-7; D is uncertain. Looked up from germline, CDR1 is LNHNV and CDR2 is YYDKDF (reference sequence). V was shortened by 0 bases and J by 0 bases, with 9 bases between the two germline ends. This CDR3 is 15 amino acids long. In nucleotides, the CDR3 is TGTGCCACCAGCAGAGAAGCACAGACCTCCTACGAGCAGTACTTC. Its protein product is CATSREAQTSYEQYF.

This clonotype was seen a few times. This sequence joins TRBV12-3 or TRBV12-4 and TRBJ2-2; D remains unclear. The CDR3 runs to 13 residues. V shed 6 bases and J shed 1 base, with 6 bases lying between them. The CDR3, as DNA: TGTGCCAGCAGCCGTGGGAACACCGGGGAGCTGTTTTTT. As protein: CASSRGNTGELFF.

The chain has TRBV7-9 and TRBJ2-7; D ambiguous. Germline-derived CDR1 and CDR2 are SEHNR and FQNEAQ (reference sequence). The CDR3 loop spans 12 amino acids. With 3 bases removed from V and 9 bases from J, the gap between germline ends came to 12 bases. The CDR3 region is CASSFRTHRQYF. CDR3 coding DNA: TGTGCCAGCAGCTTTCGGACCCACCGGCAGTACTTC.

This clonotype was seen more than once but under ten times. The genes are TRBV7-9 and TRBJ1-2, with 8 nucleotides matching TRBD1. Germline CDR1 and CDR2: SEHNR and FQNEAQ (reference sequence). This CDR3 comprises 15 residues. With 5 bases clipped from V and 1 base from J, the junction kept 6 bases outside the gene matches. CDR3 nucleotides: TGTGCCAGCAGCGGACAGGGTGGAAGTAACTATGGCTACACCTTC. Protein sequence: CASSGQGGSNYGYTF.

The chain recombines TRBV6-1 with TRBJ2-7, with TRBD1 matching over 8 bases. V dropped 2 bases and J dropped 5; count of bases not matched to a gene: 11. The CDR3 loop spans 16 amino acids. CDR1 is MNHNS and CDR2 is SASEGT in the germline V gene. CDR3 in DNA: TGTGCCAGCAGTGAATCTAGACAGGGGCTTGGGAACGAGCAGTACTTC. It encodes CASSESRQGLGNEQYF.

The chain joins TRBV23-1 to TRBJ2-3; 9 bases are shared with TRBD2. TRBV23-1 is assigned to the ORF class and has an uncertain function. The CDR3 runs to 19 residues. The J segment lost 2 bases and the V segment lost 4 bases, leaving 16 bases of the junction unmatched. In DNA, the CDR3 is TGCGCCAGCAGTCCCCCGGGGTATTGTGGCGGGGGGGTCACAGATACGCAGTATTTT. This codes for CASSPPGYCGGGVTDTQYF.

This clonotype showed up just a few times. The V and J genes are TRBV29-1 and TRBJ2-5; 14 nucleotides align to TRBD2. The CDR3 spans 15 residues. CDR1 is SQVTM and CDR2 is ANQGSEA in the germline V gene. V shed 7 bases, J shed 3 bases, and the junction held 7 bases outside the gene matches. The DNA for the CDR3 is TGCAGCGCCGGGACTAGCGGGGGTTTGGAAGAGACCCAGTACTTC. Its protein product is CSAGTSGGLEETQYF.

Notes on this clonotype: A much more abundant neighbour one base away suggests this may be a read error. The V gene is TRBV27, the J gene TRBJ2-5; 8 positions agree with TRBD1. The DNA matches TRBJ2-7 better at its end, which makes the J call doubtful. Germline-derived CDR1 and CDR2 are MNHEY and SMNVEV (reference sequence). The CDR3 is 14 amino acids. The CDR3 spells CASSSRTGWNEQYF. The CDR3 DNA follows: TGTGCCAGCAGTTCCCGGACAGGGTGGAACGAGCAGTACTTC.

The chain recombines TRBV5-5 with TRBJ2-7; D is ambiguous. Trimming removed 1 base from V and 5 bases from J, with 16 bases in between. The CDR3 is made up of 15 amino acids. Germline CDR1 SGHKS, CDR2 YYEKEE (reference sequence). This CDR3 reads CASSLTGRSPDEQYF. CDR3 nucleotides: TGTGCCAGCAGCTTGACCGGACGGTCTCCTGACGAGCAGTACTTC.

This clonotype came up a few times. V usage is TRBV5-1 and J usage is TRBJ1-4; the D gene is possibly TRBD1 (5 bases). Looked up from germline, CDR1 is SGHRS and CDR2 is YFSETQ. The CDR3 is 16 amino acids. V dropped 0 bases and J dropped 4 bases, with 13 bases sitting between them. The CDR3 DNA is TGCGCCAGCAGCTTGGCGGGACCAGAGGGTAATGAAAAACTGTTTTTT. It specifies CASSLAGPEGNEKLFF.

This clonotype was picked up a small number of times. J is TRBJ2-5 and V is TRBV3-1, with TRBD2 as a possible D gene (5 bases). Per germline, CDR1 LGHDT and CDR2 YNNKEL (reference sequence). V gave up 1 base and J gave up 1 base, with 13 bases separating them. This CDR3 has 16 amino acids. The CDR3 loop reads CASSQVSLASQETQYF. The CDR3 region has the DNA TGTGCCAGCAGCCAAGTGTCCCTAGCCTCCCAAGAGACCCAGTACTTC.

This clonotype turned up a few times. V and J are TRBV5-4 and TRBJ1-2; perhaps TRBD1 as D (5 bases). The CDR3 has 13 amino acids. The V gene lost 5 bases and the J gene lost 4 bases, with 12 bases spanning the gap. Germline CDR1 and CDR2: SGHNT and YYREEE (reference sequence). This CDR3 reads CASSRWGSYGYTF. CDR3 coding DNA: TGTGCCAGCAGTAGGTGGGGGTCCTATGGCTACACCTTC.